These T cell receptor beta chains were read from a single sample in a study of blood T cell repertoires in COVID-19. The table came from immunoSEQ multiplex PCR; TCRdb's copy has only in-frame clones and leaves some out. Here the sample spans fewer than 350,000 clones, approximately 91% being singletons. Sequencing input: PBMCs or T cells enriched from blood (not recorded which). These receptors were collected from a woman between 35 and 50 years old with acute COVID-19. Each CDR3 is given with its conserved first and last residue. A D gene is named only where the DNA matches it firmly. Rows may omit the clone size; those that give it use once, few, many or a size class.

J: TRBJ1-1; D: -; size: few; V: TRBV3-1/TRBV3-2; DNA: TGTGCCAGCAGCCAAATGATTGGAGACGAAGCTTTCTTT; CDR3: CASSQMIGDEAFF
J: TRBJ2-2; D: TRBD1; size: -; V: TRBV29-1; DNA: TGCAGCGTTGGGCAGGGGGCTATAACCGGGGAGCTGTTTTTT; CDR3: CSVGQGAITGELFF
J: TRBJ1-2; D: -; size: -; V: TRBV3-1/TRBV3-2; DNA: TGTGCCAGCAGCGCGGGACGGAACTATGGCTACACCTTC; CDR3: CASSAGRNYGYTF
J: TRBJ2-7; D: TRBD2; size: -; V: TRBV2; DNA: TGTGCCAGCAGTACCGGACTAGCCGTACTAGGGGCCTACGAGCAGTACTTC; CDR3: CASSTGLAVLGAYEQYF
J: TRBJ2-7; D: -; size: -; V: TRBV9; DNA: TGTGCCAGCAGCGTAGGGCAGGGGCCCTACGAGCAGTACTTC; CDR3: CASSVGQGPYEQYF
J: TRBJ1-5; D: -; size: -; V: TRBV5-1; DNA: TGCGCCAGCAGCCCAGACAGTAGCAATCAGCCCCAGCATTTT; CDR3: CASSPDSSNQPQHF
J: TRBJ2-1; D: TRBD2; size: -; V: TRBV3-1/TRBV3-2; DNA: TGTGCCAGCAGCCAAGACTTTAGCGGGGGGGTTTACAATGAGCAGTTCTTC; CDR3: CASSQDFSGGVYNEQFF
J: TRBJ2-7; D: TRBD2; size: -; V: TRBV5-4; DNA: TGTGCCAGCAGTACGGCTAGCGGTGGAAGGTACGAGCAGTACTTC; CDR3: CASSTASGGRYEQYF
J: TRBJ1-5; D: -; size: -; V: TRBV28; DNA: TGTGCCAGCAGTTTAGGTGGCAGGGTCAGGAATCAGCCCCAGCATTTT; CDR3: CASSLGGRVRNQPQHF
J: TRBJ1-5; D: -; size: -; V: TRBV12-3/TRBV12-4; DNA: TGTGCCAGCAGTTTAAACGAGGATCAGCCCCAGCATTTT; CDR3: CASSLNEDQPQHF
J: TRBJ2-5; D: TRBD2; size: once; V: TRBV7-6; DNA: TGTGCCAGCAGCTTAGGGGTAGCGGGACCTCTAGAGACCCAGTACTTC; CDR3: CASSLGVAGPLETQYF
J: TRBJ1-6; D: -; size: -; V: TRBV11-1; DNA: TGTGCCAGCAGCTTAGAGGCGGCCAATTCACCCCTCCACTTT; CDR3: CASSLEAANSPLHF
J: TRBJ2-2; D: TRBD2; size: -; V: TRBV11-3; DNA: TGTGCCAGCAGCCCCCGGGGGGGGAACACCGGGGAGCTGTTTTTT; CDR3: CASSPRGGNTGELFF
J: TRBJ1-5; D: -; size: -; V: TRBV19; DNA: TGTGCCAGTAGTATAGGACGAGCAGGGCAGCCCCAGCATTTT; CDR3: CASSIGRAGQPQHF
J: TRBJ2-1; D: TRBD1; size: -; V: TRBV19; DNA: TGTGCCAGTAGCAAAACCGGGACAGGGGGCCCCGTGGGGAATTACAATGAGCAGTTCTTC; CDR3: CASSKTGTGGPVGNYNEQFF
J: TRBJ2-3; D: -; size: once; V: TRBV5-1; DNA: TGCGCCAGCAGTTCCCCCAGGGATACCACAGATACGCAGTATTTT; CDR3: CASSSPRDTTDTQYF
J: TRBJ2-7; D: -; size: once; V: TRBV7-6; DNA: TGTGCCAGCAGCTTAGCCCACAACTACGAGCAGTACTTC; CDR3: CASSLAHNYEQYF
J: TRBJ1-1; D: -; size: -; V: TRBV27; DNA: TGTGCCAGCAGTTCAAGCTGGACAGACTACTTGAACACTGAAGCTTTCTTT; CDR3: CASSSSWTDYLNTEAFF
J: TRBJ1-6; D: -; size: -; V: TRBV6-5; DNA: TGTGCCAGCAGTTACCGTGGGACTCGAAATTCACCCCTCCACTTT; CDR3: CASSYRGTRNSPLHF
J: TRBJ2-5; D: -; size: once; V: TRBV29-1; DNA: TGCAGCGTTGGCCTAACGGAGACCCAGTACTTC; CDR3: CSVGLTETQYF
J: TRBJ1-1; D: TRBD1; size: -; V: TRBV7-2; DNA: TGTGCCAGCAGCCCCGGGACAGGGGCTTCTAAAGCTTTCTTT; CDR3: CASSPGTGASKAFF
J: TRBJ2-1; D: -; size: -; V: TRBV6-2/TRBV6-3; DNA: TGTGCCAGCACCCCCTCCCCAACAGGTCTACCTTCCTACAATGAGCAGTTCTTC; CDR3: CASTPSPTGLPSYNEQFF
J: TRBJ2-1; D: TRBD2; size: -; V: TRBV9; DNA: TGTGCCAGCAGCGTCTGGGCTAGCGGGGCCAACAATGAGCAGTTCTTC; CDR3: CASSVWASGANNEQFF
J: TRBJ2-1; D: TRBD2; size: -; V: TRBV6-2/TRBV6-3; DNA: TGTGCCAGCAGTCCAGCGGGAGCAACCCACAATGAGCAGTTCTTC; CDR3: CASSPAGATHNEQFF
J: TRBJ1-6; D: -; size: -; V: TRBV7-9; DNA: TGTGCCAGCAGCTTGGTCGGGGTAGGTTCACCCCTCCACTTT; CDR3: CASSLVGVGSPLHF
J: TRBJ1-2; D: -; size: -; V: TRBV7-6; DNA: TGTGCCAGCAGTCCCGGTACGGGTCCCAACTATGGCTACACCTTC; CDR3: CASSPGTGPNYGYTF
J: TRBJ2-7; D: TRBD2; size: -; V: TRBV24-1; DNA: TGTGCCACCAGTGATGGGAGACTAGCGGGAGTCCACGAGCAGTACTTC; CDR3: CATSDGRLAGVHEQYF
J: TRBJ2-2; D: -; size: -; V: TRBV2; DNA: TGTGCCAGCCGGGGGACGAACACCGGGGAGCTGTTTTTT; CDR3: CASRGTNTGELFF
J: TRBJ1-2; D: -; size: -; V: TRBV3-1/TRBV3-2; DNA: TGTGCCAGCAGACCGAATACGGGGGCGGGGGAGTATAACTATGGCTACACCTTC; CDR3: CASRPNTGAGEYNYGYTF
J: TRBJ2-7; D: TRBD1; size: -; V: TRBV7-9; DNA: TGTGCCAGCAGCGTGGACAGGGGTAGAGAGCAGTACTTC; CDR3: CASSVDRGREQYF
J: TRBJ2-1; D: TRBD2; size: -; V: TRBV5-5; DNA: TGTGCCAGCAGCTACGGACTAGCGGGCATTTCGGAGCAGTTCTTC; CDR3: CASSYGLAGISEQFF
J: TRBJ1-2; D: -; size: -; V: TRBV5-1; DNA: TGCGCCAGCAGCTCGGGGGGGTATTCCGTTGGCTACACCTTC; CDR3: CASSSGGYSVGYTF